This entry is about one T cell receptor (beta chain). Its antigen is unidentified. Data came from immunoSEQ multiplex PCR; TCRdb stores just in-frame clones and leaves some out. The profile shows 120,000 to 150,000 clones, 88% of them singletons. The data are from a study of T cell responses to AZD1222 COVID-19 vaccine. Germline loops: CDR1 LGHNA, CDR2 YSLEER. V was trimmed by 1 base and J by 3 bases, leaving 9 bases between them. This CDR3 spans 14 amino acids. Study-level results: The study found Spike-specific TCR breadth and depth rose after two AZD1222 doses. The sample set comprised mostly white British donors with more females, and clonal diversity was possibly underestimated.

The sequence derives from an adult in good health. The specimen comprised peripheral blood, sampled on day 0 of AZD1222 vaccination. The chain employs TRBV4-3 and TRBJ1-2; TRBD1 is a possible D gene (6 bases). This CDR3 reads CASSQGGAYYGYTF. The CDR3 nucleotides read TGCGCCAGCAGCCAAGGGGGGGCTTACTATGGCTACACCTTC.